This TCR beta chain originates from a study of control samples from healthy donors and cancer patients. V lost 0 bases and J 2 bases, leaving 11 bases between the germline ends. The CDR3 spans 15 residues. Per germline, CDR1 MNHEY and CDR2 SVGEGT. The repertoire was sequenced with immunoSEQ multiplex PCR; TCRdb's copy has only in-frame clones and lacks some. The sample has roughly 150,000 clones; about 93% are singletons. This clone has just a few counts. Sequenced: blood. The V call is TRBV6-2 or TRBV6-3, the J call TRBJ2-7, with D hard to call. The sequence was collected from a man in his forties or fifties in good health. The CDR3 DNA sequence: TGTGCCAGCAGTTACTCGATTCAGGAGACCTACGAGCAGTACTTC. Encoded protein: CASSYSIQETYEQYF.